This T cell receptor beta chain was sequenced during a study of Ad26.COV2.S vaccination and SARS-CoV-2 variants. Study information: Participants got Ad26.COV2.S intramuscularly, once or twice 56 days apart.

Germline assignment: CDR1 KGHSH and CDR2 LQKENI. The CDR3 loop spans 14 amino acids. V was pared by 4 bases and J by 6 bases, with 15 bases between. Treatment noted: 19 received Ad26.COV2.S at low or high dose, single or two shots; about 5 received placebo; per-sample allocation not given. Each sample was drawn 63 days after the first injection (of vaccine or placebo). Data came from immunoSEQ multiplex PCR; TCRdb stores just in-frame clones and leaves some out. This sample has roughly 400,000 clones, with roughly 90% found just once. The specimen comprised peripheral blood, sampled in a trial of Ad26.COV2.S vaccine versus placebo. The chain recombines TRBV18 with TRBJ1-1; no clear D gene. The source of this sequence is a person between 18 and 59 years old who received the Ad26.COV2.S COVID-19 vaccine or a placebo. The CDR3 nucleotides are TGTGCCAGCTCACTACGACCTTACTTGGCTGAAGCTTTCTTT. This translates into CASSLRPYLAEAFF.